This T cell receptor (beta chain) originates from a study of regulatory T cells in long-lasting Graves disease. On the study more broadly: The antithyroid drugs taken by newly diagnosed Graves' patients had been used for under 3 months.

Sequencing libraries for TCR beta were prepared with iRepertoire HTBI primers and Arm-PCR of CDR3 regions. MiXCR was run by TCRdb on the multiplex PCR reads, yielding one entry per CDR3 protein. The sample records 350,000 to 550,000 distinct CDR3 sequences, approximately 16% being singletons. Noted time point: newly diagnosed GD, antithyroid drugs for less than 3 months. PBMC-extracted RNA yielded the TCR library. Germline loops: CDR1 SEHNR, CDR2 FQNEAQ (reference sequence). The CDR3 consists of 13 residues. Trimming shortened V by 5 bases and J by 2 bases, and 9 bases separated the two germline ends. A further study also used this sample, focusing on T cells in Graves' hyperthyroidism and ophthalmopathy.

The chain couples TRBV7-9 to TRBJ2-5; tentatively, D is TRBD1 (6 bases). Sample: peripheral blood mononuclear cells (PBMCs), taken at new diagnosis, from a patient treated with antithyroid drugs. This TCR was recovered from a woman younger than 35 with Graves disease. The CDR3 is CASSTGQQETQYF. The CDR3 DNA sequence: TGTGCCAGCAGCACCGGACAGCAAGAGACCCAGTACTTC.